Following are 27 T cell receptor beta chains from one sample sequenced in a study of tumor-infiltrating lymphocytes in primary liver carcinoma. Without any cell sorting, about 20-31 mg of bulk tissue yielded co-extracted RNA and DNA. The authors made TCR beta cDNA from 400 to 550 ng total RNA with a constant-region primer. ARM-PCR, slightly modified, supplied the TCR beta libraries through three nested multiplex PCR rounds. TRBV1-TRBV30 forward primers and a C-beta reverse primer were used in the first two PCR rounds, which each ran for about 10 cycles. TCRdb independently ran MiXCR on the multiplex PCR reads; one entry per CDR3 protein. Of 70,000 to 75,000 distinct CDR3 sequences in the sample, approximately 74% were seen once. The sample taken for sequencing was liver tumor tissue from sampling region 4. The subset denotes: tumor region T4, right-lateral pole. The receptor source for this set is a middle-aged man with primary liver carcinoma and hepatitis B virus infection.

Comment on this clonotype: Being one base from a much bigger clone, this may be a read error. The final CDR3 position lacks the conserved phenylalanine or tryptophan, pointing to a likely read error. V gene TRBV20-1 combines with J gene TRBJ2-2; 10 nucleotides agree with TRBD1. The germline CDR1 and CDR2 sequences are DFQATT and SNEGSKA (reference sequence). J lost 4 bases, V lost 6 bases, and 5 bases had no gene match. The CDR3 runs to 14 residues. The CDR3 sequence is CSAWDRGSTGELFI. The CDR3 DNA reads TGCAGTGCCTGGGACAGGGGAAGCACCGGGGAGCTGTTTATT.

This clonotype was detected many times. This chain joins TRBV12-5 and TRBJ2-2; TRBD1 is a possible D gene (6 bases). Trimming stripped 3 bases from V and 12 bases from J, with 11 bases between. This CDR3 comprises 12 residues. Germline lookup yields CDR1 LGHNT and CDR2 FRNRAP. As DNA, the CDR3 is TGTGCTAGTGGTTTAGGGCAGGGGAAGCTGTTTTTT. Its translation: CASGLGQGKLFF. Drawing the rest from reference TRBV12-5 and TRBJ2-2, the complete variable domain is DARVTQTPRHKVTEMGQEVTMRCQPILGHNTVFWYRQTMMQGLELLAYFRNRAPLDDSGMPKDRFSAEMPDATLATLKIQPSEPRDSAVYFCASGLGQGKLFFGEGSRLTVL.

Worth noting for this clonotype: Compared with germline, one end of the junction differs, possibly owing to a read error. The genes are TRBV6-5 and TRBJ1-4; 10 nucleotides align to TRBD1. Per the germline V gene, CDR1 is MNHEY and CDR2 is SVGAGI. This CDR3 has 17 residues. CDR3 coding DNA: TGTGGCAGCAGAGAGACCGGGACAGGGGCTGGTGGGGACAAACTGTTTTTT. It encodes CGSRETGTGAGGDKLFF.

Comment on this clonotype: At one end the junction does not follow the germline gene, possibly because of a read error. In DNA, the CDR3 is TGCGCCAGCAATGAGCTAGCGCCGGGGGGGCTGTTTTTT. Translating it yields CASNELAPGGLFF. The chain links TRBV10-1 to TRBJ2-2; TRBD2 agrees at 7 bases. This CDR3 has 13 residues. Germline-derived CDR1 and CDR2 are WNHNN and SYGVQD (reference sequence).

Notes on this clonotype: An end of the junction differs from the germline gene, which may be a read error. The chain recombines TRBV4-2 with TRBJ2-2; D gene unclear. The germline gives CDR1 LGHNA, CDR2 YNFKEQ. The CDR3 is 15 amino acids. The CDR3 spells CASNQASANTGELFF. The CDR3 nucleotides read TGTGCCAGCAACCAAGCGAGCGCGAACACAGGGGAGCTGTTTTTT.

Details on this clonotype: A junction boundary mismatches the germline segment, possibly from a read error. The rearrangement links TRBV6-6 to TRBJ2-7, with TRBD2 identical over 9 bases. The CDR3 runs to 15 residues. Germline V gene data show CDR1 as MNHNY and CDR2 as SVGAGI (reference sequence). The CDR3 region has the DNA TGTGCCAGTAGTTCCGGGATTAGCGGGAGTAACGAGCAGTACTTC. It specifies CASSSGISGSNEQYF.

Concerning this clonotype: An end of the junction does not agree with germline; a read error may underlie this. This chain joins TRBV6-6 and TRBJ2-1; perhaps TRBD2 as D (5 bases). Germline CDR1 reads MNHNY; CDR2 reads SVGAGI (reference sequence). The CDR3 is 14 residues long. CDR3: CASRSGYSYNEQSF. The CDR3 region has the DNA TGTGCCAGCAGGAGCGGCTACTCATACAATGAGCAGTCCTTC.

With regard to this clonotype: It may be a read error: a sequence one base away is much more abundant. This chain links TRBV30 with TRBJ2-1; perhaps TRBD2 as D (5 bases). CDR3 length equals 15 residues. Germline V gives CDR1 GTSNPN, CDR2 SVGIG (reference sequence). The germline V and J ends were trimmed by 4 bases and 10 bases, with 23 bases remaining between them. This CDR3 is CAWTKSRESRAEQFF. The CDR3 bases are TGTGCCTGGACCAAATCTAGGGAGTCCAGAGCCGAGCAGTTCTTC.

This clonotype came up many times. The genes are TRBV5-1 and TRBJ1-5, with D possibly TRBD1 on 5 matching bases. The CDR3 loop spans 15 amino acids. CDR1 is SGHRS, CDR2 YFSETQ, per germline. V was shortened by 2 bases and J by 4 bases, with 13 bases between the two germline ends. CDR3 loop: CASSLTGEGNQPQHF. CDR3 coding DNA: TGCGCCAGCAGCTTAACAGGTGAAGGAAATCAGCCCCAGCATTTT.

Turning to this clonotype: No conserved phenylalanine or tryptophan is present at the end of the CDR3, so a read error is the likely explanation. V is TRBV5-5 and J is TRBJ2-1; 8 nucleotides match TRBD2. There are 15 residues in the CDR3. The V and J ends lost 1 base and 9 bases, in that order; junction bases with no gene match: 9. In germline, CDR1 is SGHKS, CDR2 YYEKEE (reference sequence). This CDR3 reads CASSLSGGRLSEQFC. The CDR3 DNA sequence: TGTGCCAGCAGCTTGTCTGGCGGGAGGTTGAGTGAGCAGTTCTGC.

This clonotype was seen just once. Being one base from a much bigger clone, this may be a read error. The rearrangement joins TRBV2 to TRBJ2-7, with TRBD1 matching 7 bases. CDR3 size: 16 residues. Germline CDR1 is SNHLY and CDR2 is FYNNEI. In DNA, the CDR3 is TGTGTCAGCAGTGAAGGGACGACAGGGTTTACCTACGAGCAGTACTTC. This translates into CVSSEGTTGFTYEQYF.

To note about this clonotype: Likely a read error: the CDR3 ends without its conserved phenylalanine or tryptophan. J is TRBJ2-7 and V is TRBV6-5, with D perhaps matching TRBD2 (6 bases). The CDR3 extends over 16 amino acids. Trimming removed 3 bases from V and 2 bases from J, with 17 bases in between. In germline, CDR1 is MNHEY, CDR2 SVGAGI. CDR3 in DNA: TGTGCCAGCAGTTATTTGAACGGGAGCCCCCCCTACGAGCAGTACCTC. Translated, it gives CASSYLNGSPPYEQYL.

CDR3 bases: TGTGCCAGCTCACCAGACTCTAGCGGGAGAAGTGAGCAGTTCTTC. Residues: CASSPDSSGRSEQFF. The chain combines TRBV18 with TRBJ2-1, with 10 bases fitting TRBD2. Per germline, CDR1 KGHSH and CDR2 LQKENI. The CDR3 totals 15 residues. The V and J ends lost 2 bases and 9 bases, in that order; junction bases with no gene match: 7.

This chain joins TRBV5-6 and TRBJ2-7; the match to TRBD1 covers 7 bases. The germline V gene has CDR1 SGHDT and CDR2 YYEEEE. The CDR3 has 15 amino acids. The V segment lost 0 bases and the J segment 4 bases; nucleotides outside the gene matches: 7. CDR3 amino acids: CASSLDGTRGYEQYF. CDR3 coding DNA: TGTGCCAGCAGCTTGGACGGGACCAGGGGGTACGAGCAGTACTTC.

With respect to this clonotype: At one end the junction does not follow the germline gene, possibly because of a read error. V and J are TRBV6-1 and TRBJ1-5; 7 nucleotides match TRBD1. This CDR3 has 19 residues. Germline CDR1 is MNHNS and CDR2 is SASEGT. CDR3 loop: CTSSLTIPGQLYSNQPQQF. For the CDR3, the DNA is TGTACCAGCAGCCTGACCATTCCGGGACAGCTTTATAGCAATCAGCCCCAGCAATTT.

Points on this clonotype: At one of its ends the junction is not consistent with the germline gene, which may arise from a read error. The V and J genes are TRBV4-1 and TRBJ2-1; D perhaps matches TRBD1 (6 bases). CDR1 MGHRA and CDR2 YSYEKL come from the germline V gene. The CDR3 runs 16 residues. For the CDR3, the DNA is TGCCCCAGCAGCCAAGGACGTATAACCCAGGGGTATGAGCAGTTCTTC. Translating gives CPSSQGRITQGYEQFF.

This clonotype was seen a handful of times. A much larger clone is a single base away; this may be a read error. The chain is built from TRBV6-2 or TRBV6-3 and TRBJ1-2, with TRBD1 identical over 7 bases. This CDR3 spans 13 amino acids. The V gene's germline CDR1 is MNHEY and CDR2 SVGEGT. CDR3 nucleotide sequence: TGTGCCAGCAGTTACGGGACAGACTATGGCTGCACCTTC. Its translation: CASSYGTDYGCTF.

Written as DNA, the CDR3 is TGTGCCAGCAGCTTCGGACTCGGGGCGACCCAGTACTTC. Its protein is CASSFGLGATQYF. The rearrangement uses TRBV5-5 and TRBJ2-5; D could derive from TRBD1 or TRBD2 (5 bases each). The CDR3 runs 13 residues. Germline V gene lookup returns CDR1 SGHKS and CDR2 YYEKEE (reference sequence). Trimming removed 2 bases at V and 7 bases at J, with 12 bases between. The full variable domain, its missing parts supplied by reference TRBV5-5 and TRBJ2-5, is DAGVTQSPTHLIKTRGQQVTLRCSPISGHKSVSWYQQVLGQGPQFIFQYYEKEERGRGNFPDRFSARQFPNYSSELNVNALLLGDSALYLCASSFGLGATQYFGPGTRLLVL.

This clonotype was seen many times. The V gene is TRBV6-4, the J gene TRBJ2-1, with 11 positions matching TRBD2. With 5 bases clipped from V and 5 bases from J, the junction kept 11 bases outside the gene matches. Germline CDR1 reads MRHNA; CDR2 reads SNTAGT. The CDR3 runs 17 residues. The CDR3 DNA reads as TGTGCCAGCAGTTTACTAGCGGGAGAAGGTGGCCACAATGAGCAGTTCTTC. Its protein is CASSLLAGEGGHNEQFF.

This clonotype was seen only once. This sequence joins TRBV7-6 and TRBJ2-1, with 14 bases that match TRBD2. The CDR3 spans 18 residues. The germline V gene encodes CDR1 SGHVS and CDR2 FNYEAQ. The junction had 9 bases not matched to a gene; V was cut back by 5 bases and J by 3 bases. DNA for the CDR3: TGTGCCAGCAGCAAGGTTTACGGACTAGCGGGAGGCTACAATGAGCAGTTCTTC. It specifies CASSKVYGLAGGYNEQFF. The full variable domain, completed using reference TRBV7-6 and TRBJ2-1, is GAGVSQSPRYKVTKRGQDVALRCDPISGHVSLYWYRQALGQGPEFLTYFNYEAQQDKSGLPNDRFSAERPEGSISTLTIQRTEQRDSAMYRCASSKVYGLAGGYNEQFFGPGTRLTVL.

This rearrangement joins TRBV19 to TRBJ1-1; D gene uncertain. Trimming stripped 2 bases from V and 3 bases from J, with 7 bases between. CDR1 is LNHDA and CDR2 is SQIVND in the germline V gene (reference sequence). This CDR3 comprises 13 residues. This CDR3 is CASSIKGDTEAFF. Here the CDR3 DNA reads TGTGCCAGTAGTATAAAGGGTGACACTGAAGCTTTCTTT. Full variable domain (missing parts from reference TRBV19 and TRBJ1-1): DGGITQSPKYLFRKEGQNVTLSCEQNLNHDAMYWYRQDPGQGLRLIYYSQIVNDFQKGDIAEGYSVSREKKESFPLTVTSAQKNPTAFYLCASSIKGDTEAFFGQGTRLTVV.

In this sample, this clonotype is medium-sized (0.01 to 0.1%). This chain uses TRBV11-1 with TRBJ2-3; 7 nucleotides agree with TRBD1. From germline, CDR1 is SGHAT and CDR2 FQDESV (reference sequence). Trimming at V came to 5 bases and at J to 5 bases, leaving 7 bases not matched to a gene. This CDR3 contains 14 residues. The CDR3, as DNA: TGTGCCAGCAGCCGGGACAGTGCCCGAGATACGCAGTATTTT. This sequence encodes CASSRDSARDTQYF. Based on the CDR3 plus reference TRBV11-1 and TRBJ2-3, the full variable domain is EAEVAQSPRYKITEKSQAVAFWCDPISGHATLYWYRQILGQGPELLVQFQDESVVDDSQLPKDRFSAERLKGVDSTLKIQPAELGDSAMYLCASSRDSARDTQYFGPGTRLTVL.

Note on this clonotype: A junction boundary mismatches the germline segment, possibly from a read error. As DNA, the CDR3 is TGCAGCGTTGACACGGCAGGGGGTCCGTACCAAGAGACCCGGTACTTC. Amino acids: CSVDTAGGPYQETRYF. The chain uses TRBV29-1 and TRBJ2-5; 7 bases agree with TRBD1. The CDR3 sequence is 16 residues long. Per germline, CDR1 SQVTM and CDR2 ANQGSEA.

This clonotype came up many times. The rearrangement links TRBV10-2 to TRBJ2-2, with TRBD1 identical over 9 bases. Germline values: CDR1 WSHSY, CDR2 SAAADI. The length of the CDR3 is 16 residues. Trimming removed 5 bases from V and 7 bases from J; junction bases left unmatched: 11. The CDR3 bases are TGCGCCAGCAGTTATCAGACAGGGGGGTACGACGGGGAGCTGTTTTTT. This codes for CASSYQTGGYDGELFF.

As concerns this clonotype: This could be a read error, since a much larger clone is one nucleotide away. The chain is built from TRBV30 and TRBJ1-1; no firm D call. The CDR3 spans 13 residues. The germline V gene has CDR1 GTSNPN and CDR2 SVGIG (reference sequence). CDR3 residues: CAWSIRGNTEALF. CDR3 nucleotide sequence: TGTGCCTGGAGTATCAGAGGGAACACTGAAGCTCTCTTT.

Comment on this clonotype: This may be a read error, as it is one base from a much larger clone. This sequence joins TRBV13 and TRBJ2-4; TRBD2 agrees at 7 bases. Per germline, CDR1 PRHDT and CDR2 FYEKMQ (reference sequence). The CDR3 extends over 16 amino acids. Trimming cost V 8 bases and J 6 bases; bases outside gene matches: 16. The CDR3 spells CASGPRTAGGGNIQYF. CDR3 nucleotide sequence: TGTGCCAGCGGCCCGCGGACGGCCGGCGGGGGAAACATTCAGTACTTC.

Remarks on this clonotype: Sequence at one end of the junction differs from germline and may be a read error. V and J are TRBV6-6 and TRBJ2-3, with 7 positions matching TRBD1. The CDR3 contains 14 residues. Germline CDR1 is MNHNY and CDR2 is SVGAGI (reference sequence). The CDR3: CASNPGGVTNTRYF. For the CDR3, the DNA is TGTGCCAGCAACCCAGGGGGAGTCACAAATACGCGGTATTTT.